This record looks at one TCR beta chain sequence and its context. Germline V gives CDR1 MDHEN, CDR2 SYDVKM. The V end was cut by 3 bases, the J end by 0 bases, with 6 bases between. The CDR3 runs 14 residues. This sample was included in a study of blood T cell repertoires in COVID-19. In the authors' workflow: Amplifying reference gene primers gave estimates of nucleated cell counts. Profiling relied on immunoSEQ multiplex PCR, and the TCRdb table lists in-frame clones only, not all of them. The V and J calls and the clone size are those of that table, but D and trimming were determined from the DNA. This sample has more than 200,000 clones, with 70% to 90% found just once. All enrollees were about 18 to 100 years old and from fewer than 30 US areas.

The sequencing input was PBMCs or T cells enriched from blood (not recorded which). The source of this sequence is a woman aged 50 to 65 who had recovered from COVID-19. V gene TRBV28 combines with J gene TRBJ2-1; D uncertain. The CDR3 region has the DNA TGTGCCAGCAGTTTTAGAAGCTCCTACAATGAGCAGTTCTTC. Protein sequence: CASSFRSSYNEQFF.